This TCR beta chain derives from a study of human T cells and chemical hapten exposure. Authors' data handling: Sample TCR counts, which ranged from about 20,000 to 750,000, had a median of around 93,000. TCRdb ran MiXCR on the 5' RACE reads and lists one entry per CDR3 protein. It is TCRdb's table, rather than the study itself, that gives the V and J calls and clone size. The sample contains approximately 150,000 distinct CDR3 sequences, over 3.5% of which appear only once. Study observations and caveats: Sensitizing with DPC caused no change in TCRs above 1 in 1000 frequency.

Someone pulled total RNA out of unfractionated whole blood. Germline V gene lookup returns CDR1 SNHLY and CDR2 FYNNEI. This CDR3 contains 15 residues. The V and J ends lost 3 bases and 1 base, in that order; junction bases with no gene match: 5. This clonotype was counted at least ten times. Its target is unknown. The clonotype originates from a female donor in good health. The chain recombines TRBV2 with TRBJ1-2; 7 positions match TRBD1. The CDR3 nucleotides read TGTGCCAGCAGTGATGGCAGGGGGTTTAACTATGGCTACACCTTC. Protein product: CASSDGRGFNYGYTF. Complete variable domain (other parts from reference TRBV2 and TRBJ1-2): EPEVTQTPSHQVTQMGQEVILRCVPISNHLYFYWYRQILGQKVEFLVSFYNNEISEKSEIFDDQFSVERPDGSNFTLKIRSTKLEDSAMYFCASSDGRGFNYGYTFGSGTRLTVV.